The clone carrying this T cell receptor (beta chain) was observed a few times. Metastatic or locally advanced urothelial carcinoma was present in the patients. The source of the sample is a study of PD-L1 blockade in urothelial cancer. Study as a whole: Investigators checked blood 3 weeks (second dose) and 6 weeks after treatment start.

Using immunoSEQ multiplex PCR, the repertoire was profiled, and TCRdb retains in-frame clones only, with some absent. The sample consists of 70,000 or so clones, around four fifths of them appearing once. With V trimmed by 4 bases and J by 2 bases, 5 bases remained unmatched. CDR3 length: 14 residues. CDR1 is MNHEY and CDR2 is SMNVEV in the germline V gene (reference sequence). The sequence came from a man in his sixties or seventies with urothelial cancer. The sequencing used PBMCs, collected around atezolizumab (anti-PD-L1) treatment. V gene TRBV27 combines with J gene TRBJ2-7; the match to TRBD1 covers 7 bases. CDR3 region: CASSSQGTAYEQYF. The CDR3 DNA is TGTGCCAGCAGTTCTCAGGGGACAGCCTACGAGCAGTACTTC.